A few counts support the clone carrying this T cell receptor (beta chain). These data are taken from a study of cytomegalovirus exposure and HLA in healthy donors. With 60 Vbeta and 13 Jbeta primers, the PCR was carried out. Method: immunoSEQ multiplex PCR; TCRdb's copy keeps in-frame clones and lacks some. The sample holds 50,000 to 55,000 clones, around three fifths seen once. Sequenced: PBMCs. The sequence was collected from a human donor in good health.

The CDR3 DNA follows: TGTGCCAGCAGTTACGGGACAAAAGCAACTAATGAAAAACTGTTTTTT. Amino acid sequence: CASSYGTKATNEKLFF. V gene TRBV6-6 combines with J gene TRBJ1-4; D might be TRBD1 (6 bases). The CDR3 length is 16 residues. Germline V gives CDR1 MNHNY, CDR2 SVGAGI (reference sequence). V lost 2 bases to trimming and J lost 0 bases, with 10 bases between them.